A single sample gave rise to the 7 T cell receptor beta chains below, sequenced in a study of T cell repertoires in cytomegalovirus infection. TCRdb re-derived calls from the reads in MiXCR, one entry per CDR3 protein. The sample has about 920,000 distinct CDR3 sequences, approximately 31% seen once; the top ten hold under 15%. No antigens are known for them. Specimen: cultured CD8+ T cells from PBMCs, collected from culture after CMV antigen stimulation. These receptors were collected from a human donor in good health (CMV status not recorded). Some clones in this sample may be carry-over from other donors' samples.

This clonotype was found many times. The chain recombines TRBV9 with TRBJ2-3; no clear D gene. With 0 bases removed from V and 4 bases from J, the gap between germline ends came to 3 bases. Per the germline V gene, CDR1 is SGDLS and CDR2 is YYNGEE. This CDR3 is built from 12 residues. CDR3 region: CASSVGSDTQYF. As DNA, the CDR3 is TGTGCCAGCAGCGTAGGGTCAGATACGCAGTATTTT.

The rearrangement uses TRBV7-4 and TRBJ2-3, with TRBD2 identical over 8 bases. There are 16 residues in the CDR3. V trimming: 2 bases; J trimming: 1 base; junction bases outside the gene matches: 5. Germline V gives CDR1 SGHVT, CDR2 SQSDAQ. For the CDR3, the DNA is TGTGCCAGCAGCTTACGGGGGGGCCCGGGCACAGATACGCAGTATTTT. Translating gives CASSLRGGPGTDTQYF.

This chain uses TRBV24-1 with TRBJ1-1; D is undetermined. The V and J ends lost 3 bases and 2 bases respectively, with 15 bases between them. The CDR3 extends over 16 amino acids. Per the germline V gene, CDR1 is KGHDR and CDR2 is SFDVKD. This CDR3 reads CATSDPDPGRNTEAFF. In DNA form, the CDR3 reads TGTGCCACCAGTGATCCCGACCCGGGTCGAAACACTGAAGCTTTCTTT.

This clonotype was counted between two and nine times. The rearrangement links TRBV7-2 to TRBJ2-7; D is perhaps TRBD2 (5 bases). Germline CDR1 and CDR2: SGHTA and FQGNSA. The CDR3 has 15 residues. With 2 bases removed from V and 5 bases from J, the gap between germline ends came to 16 bases. CDR3 coding DNA: TGTGCCAGCAGCTTATCCCGGGGTGGGTTGCACGAGCAGTACTTC. Protein: CASSLSRGGLHEQYF.

The gene calls are TRBV10-3 and TRBJ2-3; 7 bases agree with TRBD2. V was pared by 6 bases and J by 3 bases, with 9 bases of the junction left unmatched. There are 15 residues in the CDR3. Germline-derived CDR1 and CDR2 are ENHRY and SYGVKD. The CDR3 nucleotides are TGTGCCATCAGCGTCTGGGGGGGGGAAACAGATACGCAGTATTTT. Protein product: CAISVWGGETDTQYF.

Note on this clonotype: A clone one base away is much larger, so this may be a read error. This chain links TRBV12-3 or TRBV12-4 with TRBJ1-5, with TRBD1 matching over 9 bases. This CDR3 contains 12 residues. The CDR3 DNA is TGTGTCAGCGGGACAGGGAGTCAGCCCCAGCATTTT. Translating gives CVSGTGSQPQHF.

The genes are TRBV7-2 and TRBJ2-1; D gene unclear. This CDR3 spans 13 amino acids. The V gene lost 5 bases and the J gene lost 10 bases, with 15 bases spanning the gap. CDR1 is SGHTA and CDR2 is FQGNSA in the germline V gene. CDR3 sequence: CASSPLGPLEQFF. The CDR3 DNA reads as TGTGCCAGCAGCCCTCTTGGGCCGCTAGAGCAGTTCTTC.